Listed below are T cell receptor beta chains from one sample, sequenced in a study of blood T cell repertoires in COVID-19. Assay: immunoSEQ multiplex PCR; the TCRdb copy retains only in-frame clones and omits some. The sample comprises some 280,000 clones, more than 80% of which are singletons, and 2.5% to 3.5% rests with the top ten. Sequenced material: peripheral blood. The receptors originated from a woman in her twenties or thirties with active or convalescent COVID-19. CDR3s include the opening cysteine and the closing phenylalanine or tryptophan. A D gene is named only where the DNA matches it firmly. Size values are once, few and many counts, or a class for expanded clones, and some rows have none.

J gene,V gene,D gene,clone size,CDR3 protein,CDR3 DNA
TRBJ2-3,TRBV5-6,TRBD1,.,CASSSGQGFTDTQYF,TGTGCCAGCAGCTCGGGACAGGGGTTCACAGATACGCAGTATTTT
TRBJ2-7,TRBV29-1,TRBD2,.,CSVTGLAGTYEQYF,TGCAGCGTTACTGGACTAGCGGGTACCTACGAGCAGTACTTC
TRBJ1-1,TRBV5-1,.,.,CASSLDGANTEAFF,TGCGCCAGCAGCTTGGATGGAGCGAACACTGAAGCTTTCTTT
TRBJ1-1,TRBV5-1,.,.,CASSLVAGAANTEAFF,TGCGCCAGCAGCTTGGTCGCAGGGGCGGCGAACACTGAAGCTTTCTTT
TRBJ1-6,TRBV7-9,TRBD1,few,CASRDRASYNSPLHF,TGTGCCAGCAGAGACAGGGCTTCCTATAATTCACCCCTCCACTTT
TRBJ1-4,TRBV18,TRBD1,.,CASSPMQAGQINEKLFF,TGTGCCAGCTCACCAATGCAGGCGGGACAGATAAATGAAAAACTGTTTTTT
TRBJ1-2,TRBV14,TRBD1,.,CASSHNRGGIYGYTF,TGTGCCAGCAGCCACAACAGGGGGGGCATCTATGGCTACACCTTC
TRBJ1-3,TRBV7-2,TRBD1,.,CASSSGTERNTIYF,TGTGCCAGCAGCTCGGGGACAGAACGAAACACCATATATTTT
TRBJ2-5,TRBV3-1/TRBV3-2,TRBD2,.,CASKRGIGETQYF,TGTGCCAGCAAGCGGGGGATCGGGGAGACCCAGTACTTC
TRBJ1-1,TRBV10-3,TRBD1,.,CAISPYRGANTEAFF,TGTGCCATCAGTCCGTACAGGGGGGCGAACACTGAAGCTTTCTTT
TRBJ1-2,TRBV6-1,.,.,CASSEARGRFGYTF,TGTGCCAGCAGTGAAGCGCGGGGGAGATTTGGCTACACCTTC
TRBJ2-7,TRBV27,.,.,CASSLDPGDYEQYF,TGTGCCAGCAGTTTAGACCCCGGGGACTACGAGCAGTACTTC
TRBJ1-1,TRBV6-6,.,.,CASNYPGEANTEAFF,TGTGCCAGCAACTACCCCGGGGAGGCGAACACTGAAGCTTTCTTT
TRBJ1-3,TRBV5-6,.,few,CASSSGMGSGNTIYF,TGTGCCAGCAGCTCAGGGATGGGCTCTGGAAACACCATATATTTT
TRBJ1-1,TRBV5-1,.,.,CASSPGGFLNTEAFF,TGCGCCAGCAGCCCGGGGGGGTTTTTGAACACTGAAGCTTTCTTT
TRBJ2-2,TRBV3-1/TRBV3-2,.,.,CASSPTPNTGELFF,TGTGCCAGCAGCCCTACTCCGAACACCGGGGAGCTGTTTTTT
TRBJ2-1,TRBV19,TRBD2,.,CASSPGLAGGRPYNEQFF,TGTGCCAGTAGTCCGGGACTAGCGGGGGGGCGCCCCTACAATGAGCAGTTCTTC
TRBJ2-1,TRBV7-2,.,.,CASSLGVSRAGEQFF,TGTGCCAGCAGCTTAGGTGTTTCCAGGGCAGGTGAGCAGTTCTTC
TRBJ2-7,TRBV5-6,.,.,CASSLAGRFAFYEQYF,TGTGCCAGCAGCTTGGCCGGCAGGTTCGCGTTCTACGAGCAGTACTTC
TRBJ2-3,TRBV5-1,.,.,CASSLPRQSTDTQYF,TGCGCCAGCAGCTTGCCCCGACAGTCCACAGATACGCAGTATTTT
TRBJ2-3,TRBV29-1,.,.,CSGLESPDTQYF,TGCAGCGGCCTGGAGTCCCCAGATACGCAGTATTTT